The following is a TCR beta chain sequence with its context. TCRdb's copy holds only in-frame clones and misses some; the assay was immunoSEQ multiplex PCR. Among around 160,000 clones, roughly 86% were seen once, and the ten largest hold 2.3%. The sample comes from a study of blood T cell repertoires in COVID-19. After removal of 1 base from V and 5 bases from J, the junction contained 14 bases not matched to a gene. This CDR3 is built from 18 residues. Per the germline V gene, CDR1 is LGHNA and CDR2 is YSLEER. The source material was peripheral blood. The rearrangement links TRBV4-3 to TRBJ2-3, with 8 bases that match TRBD2. The receptor comes from a human donor in a cohort sampled during active COVID-19. In DNA, the CDR3 is TGCGCCAGCAGCCAAGGGTCTCGACGGGGGGGCCGGGGAGATACGCAGTATTTT. Amino acids: CASSQGSRRGGRGDTQYF.